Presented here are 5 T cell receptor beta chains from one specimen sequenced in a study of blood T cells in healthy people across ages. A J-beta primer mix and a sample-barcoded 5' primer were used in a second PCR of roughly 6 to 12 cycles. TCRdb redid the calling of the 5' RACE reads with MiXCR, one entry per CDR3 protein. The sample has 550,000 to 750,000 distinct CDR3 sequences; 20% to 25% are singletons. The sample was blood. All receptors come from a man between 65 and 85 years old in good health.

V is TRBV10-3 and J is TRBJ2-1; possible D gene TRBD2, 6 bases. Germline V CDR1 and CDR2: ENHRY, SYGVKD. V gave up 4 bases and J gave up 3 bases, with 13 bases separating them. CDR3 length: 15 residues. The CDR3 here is CAISGGTGGYNEQFF. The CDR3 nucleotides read TGTGCCATCAGTGGGGGGACCGGGGGCTACAATGAGCAGTTCTTC.

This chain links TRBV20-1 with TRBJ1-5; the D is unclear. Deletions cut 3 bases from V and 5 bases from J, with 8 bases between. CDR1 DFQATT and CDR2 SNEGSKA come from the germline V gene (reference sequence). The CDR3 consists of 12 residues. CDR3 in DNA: TGCAGTGCTAGGGACCGTGATCAGCCCCAGCATTTT. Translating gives CSARDRDQPQHF.

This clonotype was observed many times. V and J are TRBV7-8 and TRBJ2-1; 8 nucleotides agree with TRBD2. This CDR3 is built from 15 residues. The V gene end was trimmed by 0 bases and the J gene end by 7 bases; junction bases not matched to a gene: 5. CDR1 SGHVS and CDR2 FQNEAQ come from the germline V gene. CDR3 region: CASSLAWTSWNEQFF. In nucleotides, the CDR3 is TGTGCCAGCAGCTTAGCCTGGACTAGCTGGAATGAGCAGTTCTTC.

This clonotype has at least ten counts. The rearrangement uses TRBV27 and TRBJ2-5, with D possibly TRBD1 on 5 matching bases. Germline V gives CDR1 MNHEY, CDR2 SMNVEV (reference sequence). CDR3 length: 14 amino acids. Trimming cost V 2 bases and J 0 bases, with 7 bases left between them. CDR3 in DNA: TGTGCCAGCAGTTTAATAGGGGACCAAGAGACCCAGTACTTC. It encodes CASSLIGDQETQYF.

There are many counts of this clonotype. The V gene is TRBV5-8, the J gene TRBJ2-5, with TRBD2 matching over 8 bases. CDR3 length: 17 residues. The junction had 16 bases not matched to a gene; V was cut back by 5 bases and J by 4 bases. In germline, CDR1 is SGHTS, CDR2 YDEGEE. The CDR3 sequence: CASSLILAGRNGETQYF. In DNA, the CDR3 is TGTGCCAGCAGTCTAATATTAGCGGGGCGGAACGGAGAGACCCAGTACTTC.